This TCR beta chain was observed in a study of tumor-infiltrating lymphocytes in primary liver carcinoma. Study in general: Tumors were stage T1-T3 N0M0, about 4.2 to 10 cm across. General study results and limits: Tumor-adjacent and tumor-blood pairs shared less of their repertoires than tumor region pairs shared.

Reverse transcription of roughly 0.5 ug total RNA with a constant-region primer produced TCR beta cDNA. Three nested multiplex PCR rounds, a slightly modified ARM-PCR, produced the libraries for TCR beta. TCRdb ran MiXCR on the multiplex PCR reads and lists one entry per CDR3 protein. This sample carries approximately 190,000 distinct CDR3 sequences, approximately 80% of them seen once, and the ten largest clones take about a sixth. Starting material for RNA and DNA co-extraction consisted of roughly 19-30 mg of unsorted bulk tissue. Those patients suffered from chronic HBV infection and were treatment-naive. In regard to this clonotype: Its matching antigen is unknown.

This TCR derives from a man aged 35 to 55 with primary liver carcinoma and hepatitis B virus infection. Sequences were obtained from tumor tissue from primary liver carcinoma.

The CDR3 loop is CASTPGLSYEQFF. In nucleotides, the CDR3 is TGTGCCAGCACCCCAGGACTCTCCTATGAGCAGTTCTTC. The chain has TRBV6-6 and TRBJ2-7, with D perhaps TRBD2 (5 bases). TRBJ2-1 explains the end of the DNA better; the J call may be wrong. This CDR3 has 13 amino acids. The germline V gene has CDR1 MNHNY and CDR2 SVGAGI (reference sequence).